This T cell receptor beta chain originates from a study of beta chain features in type 1 diabetes (dated by TCRdb to 2017 to 2018). Background on the whole study: Mean age, gender distribution, total cell number and subset yield were not different between patients and healthy donors. A total of some 110 million sorted cells were examined across all samples, and the number of cells per subset was strongly correlated with RNA yield. In the study, TCRB repertoires of sorted circulating CD4+ T cell subsets from recently diagnosed type 1 diabetes patients were compared with those of matched healthy donors. Regulatory and stem cell-like memory subsets were obtained from only 8 patients and roughly 8 healthy donors, while naive and central memory subsets were obtained from all 28 donors. Here is what the overall study found, with its caveats: Naive, central memory and regulatory TCRB repertoires appeared to be more alike among patients than among healthy donors. Fewer insertions and more nucleotide deletions at VDJ recombination sites were observed in patients with type 1 diabetes, implying thymic rearrangement abnormalities. In all four CD4+ subsets, TCRB CDR3 length was moderately but significantly shorter in type 1 diabetes patients. Shorter templates might have been favored by PCR, but patient and control samples were amplified and corrected together, so both groups would have been affected equally by any skew. Because small numbers of individuals were included in the HLA sub-analyses, any influence of HLA type on TCRB rearrangement was left unresolved. Because cDNA was sequenced instead of genomic DNA, activated cells with high expression could be over-represented, although the groups did not differ in activation or CD3 levels.

There are a few counts of this clone. Its cognate antigen has yet to be identified. Per-base qualities were not stored, and no clone one base away is much larger. From each donor, a single peripheral blood sample of roughly 0.11 L on average was drawn into heparinised tubes. A BD FACSAria II was used to sort naive, central memory, regulatory and stem cell-like memory CD4+ T cells with a panel that included CD45RO, CCR7, CD25, CD127, CD95 and CD27. All sorted populations exceeded 95% purity. PBMCs were separated immediately by Lymphoprep density gradient centrifugation and were stained directly, without being cultured. So that batch effects would be minimized, each experiment stained and sorted samples in pairs, pairing one healthy donor with one patient. The V end gives up 0 bases and the J end 4 bases, leaving 2 bases in the junction not matched to a gene. Its CDR3 holds 14 amino acids, cysteine through phenylalanine. The DNA shown is the 42-base CDR3, in frame from base 1. CDR1 and CDR2 are drawn from the germline V gene (reference sequence): MNHNY, SVGAGI.

The High Capacity cDNA Reverse Transcription Kit was used to reverse transcribe all of the isolated RNA, meaning that expressed TCRB transcripts were what got sequenced. Deep immunoSEQ sequencing was applied to naive, central memory and regulatory T cell samples, giving an average of about 3.6 million total reads per sample. Sorted cells were lysed in RLT buffer, and RNA was extracted using DNase-treated RNeasy Micro or Mini kits according to cell number. To prevent cross-contamination, every cell subset was processed on its own, while patient and healthy donor samples were processed together. The immunoSEQ multiplex PCR was used to amplify TCRB sequences from cDNA, yielding 87-bp fragments that span the CDR3 region. Sequencing of the amplicons was performed on the Illumina HiSeq platform. Under the source paper's analysis protocol: Synthetic template baselines were used to correct PCR bias computationally, reads within Hamming distance 2 were collapsed, and singletons that could not be merged were discarded. By aligning reads against IMGT, V, D and J genes, CDR3 length, and insertions or deletions at six rearrangement sites were assigned. Within each subset, clonotype counts were normalized to the number of sorted cells before true diversity and Gini coefficients were calculated with the tcR R package. Repertoire sharing was quantified using the overlap coefficient calculated on TCRB nucleotide sequences. Out-of-frame TCRB sequences from naive cells were analyzed as a proxy for the pre-selection repertoire. Here the immuneACCESS table is served through TCRdb, limited to in-frame sequences with V and J called. Missing clones are a known gap in these copies; in checked studies unresolved V genes cover under half, and the rest lacks a known reason. The V and J calls and clone size were taken over from that table, and D and trimming were inferred from the DNA. Present in this sample are 130,000 to 150,000 clones, 8.5% to 12% of which were seen just once. The top ten hold under 1.5% of the sample.

The sample taken for sequencing was naive CD4+ T cells from blood. This specimen's cell subset or site label, per the study, means: true naive CD4+ T cells. This receptor was obtained from a man in his late teens or twenties in good health. The rearrangement joined TRBV6-6 to TRBJ1-1; 7 middle bases align to TRBD1. CDR3 sequence: CASSYSTGSTEAFF. The nucleotides read TGTGCCAGCAGTTACTCGACAGGGAGCACTGAAGCTTTCTTT.